This is a list of T cell receptor beta chains from one sample in a study of blood T cell repertoires in COVID-19. The protocol was immunoSEQ multiplex PCR, while the TCRdb copy is restricted to in-frame clones and leaves out a portion. The repertoire consists of some 220,000 clones, with 80% to 90% occurring once and the leading ten covering approximately 3.4%. Sample: PBMCs or T cells enriched from blood (not recorded which). All receptors derive from a woman between 18 and 30 years old in a cohort exposed to, infected with or recovered from COVID-19 (not recorded which). The CDR3 runs from the conserved cysteine through the conserved F or W. D genes are given only for firm matches. Expanded clones get a size class; other rows say once, few or many, or leave the size out.

v_call: TRBV20-1
j_call: TRBJ1-6
d_call: TRBD1
clone_size: -
cdr3_aa: CSASGGTDNSPLHF
cdr3_nt: TGCAGTGCTAGTGGCGGGACAGATAATTCACCCCTCCACTTT

v_call: TRBV28
j_call: TRBJ2-3
d_call: -
clone_size: -
cdr3_aa: CASSNYRKTTDTQYF
cdr3_nt: TGTGCCAGCAGTAACTACAGGAAAACCACAGATACGCAGTATTTT

v_call: TRBV6-5
j_call: TRBJ2-1
d_call: -
clone_size: once
cdr3_aa: CAAGAFSYNEQFF
cdr3_nt: TGTGCCGCTGGGGCCTTCTCCTACAATGAGCAGTTCTTC

v_call: TRBV7-2
j_call: TRBJ2-2
d_call: -
clone_size: -
cdr3_aa: CASSLMNWPNTGELFF
cdr3_nt: TGTGCCAGCAGCTTAATGAATTGGCCGAACACCGGGGAGCTGTTTTTT

v_call: TRBV2
j_call: TRBJ2-1
d_call: TRBD1
clone_size: -
cdr3_aa: CASGKDRASYNEQFF
cdr3_nt: TGTGCCAGCGGGAAGGACAGGGCTTCCTACAATGAGCAGTTCTTC

v_call: TRBV18
j_call: TRBJ2-3
d_call: -
clone_size: -
cdr3_aa: CASSPGLAEGDTQYF
cdr3_nt: TGTGCCAGCTCACCTGGGTTAGCGGAGGGGGATACGCAGTATTTT

v_call: TRBV2
j_call: TRBJ2-1
d_call: -
clone_size: -
cdr3_aa: CASSGGVNEQFF
cdr3_nt: TGTGCCAGCAGTGGGGGCGTCAATGAGCAGTTCTTC

v_call: TRBV20-1
j_call: TRBJ2-3
d_call: -
clone_size: -
cdr3_aa: CSATKEDTQYF
cdr3_nt: TGCAGTGCTACGAAGGAGGATACGCAGTATTTT

v_call: TRBV11-2
j_call: TRBJ2-7
d_call: -
clone_size: -
cdr3_aa: CASSLEASSYEQYF
cdr3_nt: TGTGCCAGCAGCTTAGAAGCTAGCTCCTACGAGCAGTACTTC

v_call: TRBV3-1/TRBV3-2
j_call: TRBJ1-1
d_call: -
clone_size: few
cdr3_aa: CASSQEGGDTEAFF
cdr3_nt: TGTGCCAGCAGCCAAGAGGGGGGGGACACTGAAGCTTTCTTT

v_call: TRBV10-1
j_call: TRBJ2-7
d_call: -
clone_size: few
cdr3_aa: CASSELRTLWADEQYF
cdr3_nt: TGCGCCAGCAGTGAGTTAAGGACTCTCTGGGCGGACGAGCAGTACTTC

v_call: TRBV18
j_call: TRBJ2-1
d_call: TRBD1
clone_size: -
cdr3_aa: CASSPGTVNNEQFF
cdr3_nt: TGTGCCAGCTCACCCGGGACAGTCAACAATGAGCAGTTCTTC

v_call: TRBV11-3
j_call: TRBJ1-4
d_call: -
clone_size: -
cdr3_aa: CASSLTETNEKLFF
cdr3_nt: TGTGCCAGCAGCCTGACTGAAACTAATGAAAAACTGTTTTTT

v_call: TRBV30
j_call: TRBJ2-3
d_call: -
clone_size: -
cdr3_aa: CAGVADFTDTQYF
cdr3_nt: TGTGCTGGAGTCGCGGACTTCACAGATACGCAGTATTTT

v_call: TRBV13
j_call: TRBJ1-3
d_call: -
clone_size: -
cdr3_aa: CASSSAQYSGNTIYF
cdr3_nt: TGTGCCAGCAGCTCCGCACAATACTCTGGAAACACCATATATTTT

v_call: TRBV5-4
j_call: TRBJ1-3
d_call: -
clone_size: few
cdr3_aa: CASSLQGSGNTIYF
cdr3_nt: TGTGCCAGCAGCTTGCAGGGTTCCGGAAACACCATATATTTT

v_call: TRBV7-3
j_call: TRBJ1-6
d_call: TRBD1
clone_size: -
cdr3_aa: CASSLIGGGDSNSPLHF
cdr3_nt: TGTGCCAGCAGCTTAATCGGAGGGGGCGACAGTAATTCACCCCTCCACTTT

v_call: TRBV3-1/TRBV3-2
j_call: TRBJ2-1
d_call: TRBD2
clone_size: -
cdr3_aa: CASSQVDSGRSGEQFF
cdr3_nt: TGTGCCAGCAGCCAAGTGGATAGCGGGAGGAGCGGTGAGCAGTTCTTC

v_call: TRBV9
j_call: TRBJ1-2
d_call: TRBD1
clone_size: -
cdr3_aa: CASSVEVLGTGKNGYTF
cdr3_nt: TGTGCCAGCAGCGTTGAGGTTCTTGGGACAGGGAAGAATGGCTACACCTTC

v_call: TRBV9
j_call: TRBJ2-2
d_call: TRBD2
clone_size: -
cdr3_aa: CASSATGTIGELFF
cdr3_nt: TGTGCCAGCAGCGCTACCGGGACTATCGGGGAGCTGTTTTTT

v_call: TRBV21-1
j_call: TRBJ2-7
d_call: -
clone_size: -
cdr3_aa: CANRITLAYEQYF
cdr3_nt: TGTGCCAACAGAATTACTCTGGCCTACGAGCAGTACTTC

v_call: TRBV29-1
j_call: TRBJ1-2
d_call: -
clone_size: -
cdr3_aa: CSVLGLAGGYTF
cdr3_nt: TGCAGCGTTCTGGGCCTAGCGGGGGGCTACACCTTC

v_call: TRBV7-8
j_call: TRBJ1-2
d_call: TRBD1
clone_size: few
cdr3_aa: CASSLGSTGGGGYTF
cdr3_nt: TGTGCCAGCAGCTTAGGCTCAACAGGGGGGGGAGGCTACACCTTC

v_call: TRBV2
j_call: TRBJ1-4
d_call: TRBD1
clone_size: -
cdr3_aa: CASSDGQATNEKLFF
cdr3_nt: TGTGCCAGCAGTGATGGACAGGCAACTAATGAAAAACTGTTTTTT

v_call: TRBV2
j_call: TRBJ2-3
d_call: TRBD2
clone_size: -
cdr3_aa: CASRGGTSMYTQYF
cdr3_nt: TGTGCCAGCAGGGGAGGGACTAGCATGTATACGCAGTATTTT

v_call: TRBV2
j_call: TRBJ2-2
d_call: TRBD2
clone_size: -
cdr3_aa: CASSPETSGSTGELFF
cdr3_nt: TGTGCCAGCAGCCCCGAGACTAGCGGGAGTACCGGGGAGCTGTTTTTT

v_call: TRBV11-3
j_call: TRBJ1-1
d_call: TRBD1
clone_size: -
cdr3_aa: CASRREDRANTEAFF
cdr3_nt: TGTGCCAGCAGACGAGAGGACAGGGCGAACACTGAAGCTTTCTTT

v_call: TRBV27
j_call: TRBJ2-1
d_call: TRBD1
clone_size: -
cdr3_aa: CASSFGTGLWQFF
cdr3_nt: TGTGCCAGCAGTTTCGGGACAGGTCTTTGGCAGTTCTTC

v_call: TRBV20-1
j_call: TRBJ2-7
d_call: -
clone_size: -
cdr3_aa: CSARNEYEQYF
cdr3_nt: TGCAGTGCTAGGAACGAGTACGAGCAGTACTTC

v_call: TRBV5-1
j_call: TRBJ1-6
d_call: -
clone_size: -
cdr3_aa: CASSLGSRGGYNSPLHF
cdr3_nt: TGCGCCAGCAGCTTGGGGTCGAGGGGAGGCTATAATTCACCCCTCCACTTT

v_call: TRBV7-9
j_call: TRBJ1-2
d_call: -
clone_size: -
cdr3_aa: CASSLEAGHGYTF
cdr3_nt: TGTGCCAGCAGCTTAGAGGCTGGGCATGGCTACACCTTC

v_call: TRBV5-5
j_call: TRBJ2-5
d_call: -
clone_size: -
cdr3_aa: CASSLRPGERETQYF
cdr3_nt: TGTGCCAGCAGCTTGCGTCCAGGGGAGAGGGAGACCCAGTACTTC

v_call: TRBV6-5
j_call: TRBJ1-2
d_call: -
clone_size: -
cdr3_aa: CASRYTGTDYGYTF
cdr3_nt: TGTGCCAGCCGATATACGGGAACGGACTATGGCTACACCTTC

v_call: TRBV5-4
j_call: TRBJ2-3
d_call: -
clone_size: -
cdr3_aa: CASSLDRASTDTQYF
cdr3_nt: TGTGCCAGCAGCTTGGACAGGGCCAGCACAGATACGCAGTATTTT

v_call: TRBV2
j_call: TRBJ2-7
d_call: TRBD1
clone_size: -
cdr3_aa: CASMGTVATYEQYF
cdr3_nt: TGTGCCAGCATGGGGACAGTTGCAACCTACGAGCAGTACTTC

v_call: TRBV2
j_call: TRBJ1-5
d_call: -
clone_size: -
cdr3_aa: CASSEGSVNQPQHF
cdr3_nt: TGTGCCAGCAGTGAAGGGTCAGTTAATCAGCCCCAGCATTTT

v_call: TRBV3-1/TRBV3-2
j_call: TRBJ1-5
d_call: TRBD1
clone_size: -
cdr3_aa: CASSRGQGAGQPQHF
cdr3_nt: TGTGCCAGCAGCCGGGGACAGGGGGCAGGGCAGCCCCAGCATTTT

v_call: TRBV7-9
j_call: TRBJ1-1
d_call: -
clone_size: -
cdr3_aa: CASIWGDGREAFF
cdr3_nt: TGTGCCAGCATTTGGGGGGACGGGCGTGAAGCTTTCTTT

v_call: TRBV28
j_call: TRBJ1-1
d_call: -
clone_size: -
cdr3_aa: CASSATVNTEAFF
cdr3_nt: TGTGCCAGCAGTGCTACAGTGAACACTGAAGCTTTCTTT

v_call: TRBV28
j_call: TRBJ1-2
d_call: -
clone_size: -
cdr3_aa: CASSLREYGYTF
cdr3_nt: TGTGCCAGCAGTTTAAGAGAGTATGGCTACACCTTC